One sample yielded the 14 T cell receptor beta chains listed below, sequenced in a study of ipilimumab plus nivolumab after autologous stem cell transplantation (dated by TCRdb to the early 2020s). Receptors were amplified or captured by the immunoSEQ multiplex PCR assay. Drawn from immuneACCESS, this table holds only the in-frame rearrangements with V and J called that TCRdb kept. Clones are partly lost; checked studies trace under half to an unresolved V gene and leave the rest unexplained. In this sample the table shows approximately 5,000 clones, under 85% of which occur a single time. The top ten clonotypes cover 16% of the sample. The specimen comprised PBMCs, sampled in a trial of ipilimumab plus nivolumab as post-transplant consolidation. All receptors come from a male donor with multiple myeloma.

This rearrangement joins TRBV15 to TRBJ2-1; D ambiguous. The V gene lost 3 bases and the J gene lost 4 bases, with 7 bases spanning the gap. Germline values: CDR1 LNHNV, CDR2 YYDKDF (reference sequence). CDR3 length: 13 amino acids. CDR3 nucleotides: TGTGCCACCAGCAGTGGACCGTACAATGAGCAGTTCTTC. It yields the protein CATSSGPYNEQFF.

This sequence joins TRBV7-6 and TRBJ1-1, with D possibly TRBD1 on 5 matching bases. V lost 5 bases to trimming and J lost 8 bases, with 12 bases between them. The length of the CDR3 is 12 residues. Germline V gives CDR1 SGHVS, CDR2 FNYEAQ. In nucleotides, the CDR3 is TGTGCCAGCAGCCAAGGACGGGGGGAAGCTTTCTTT. It translates to CASSQGRGEAFF.

V is TRBV10-2 and J is TRBJ2-1; 7 nucleotides align to TRBD1. The length of the CDR3 is 16 residues. Germline trimming cut 7 bases from V and 7 bases from J; bases unmatched to any gene: 16. In germline, CDR1 is WSHSY, CDR2 SAAADI. CDR3 residues: CASNSKINRGDNEQFF. Here the CDR3 DNA reads TGCGCCAGCAACTCTAAGATAAACAGGGGAGATAATGAGCAGTTCTTC.

The V call is TRBV5-1, the J call TRBJ1-2; D not certain. This CDR3 has 16 amino acids. Trimming took off 0 bases at V and 6 bases at J, with 18 bases between the two ends. Germline loops: CDR1 SGHRS, CDR2 YFSETQ. CDR3: CASSLESRAPIDGYTF. The DNA of the CDR3 is TGCGCCAGCAGCTTGGAATCGAGGGCACCCATTGATGGCTACACCTTC.

The chain combines TRBV4-1 with TRBJ2-5; 8 nucleotides agree with TRBD2. Germline assignment: CDR1 MGHRA and CDR2 YSYEKL. CDR3 size: 14 residues. Trimming at V came to 3 bases and at J to 2 bases, leaving 2 bases not matched to a gene. The CDR3 protein is CASSQAGGQETQYF. DNA of the CDR3: TGCGCCAGCAGCCAGGCGGGGGGTCAAGAGACCCAGTACTTC.

The rearrangement uses TRBV2 and TRBJ1-4, with D perhaps TRBD1 (5 bases). The CDR3 covers 14 residues. Trimming shortened V by 11 bases and J by 6 bases, and 19 bases separated the two germline ends. CDR1 is SNHLY and CDR2 is FYNNEI in the germline V gene. The CDR3 spells CASNGASSYEKLFF. DNA of the CDR3: TGTGCCTCAAACGGGGCCAGCTCCTATGAAAAACTGTTTTTT.

This chain links TRBV27 with TRBJ1-2; the D is unclear. The CDR3 is made up of 15 amino acids. V was cut by 5 bases and J by 1 base, with 14 bases left in between. Germline loops: CDR1 MNHEY, CDR2 SMNVEV (reference sequence). CDR3 protein: CASSPFGRNNYGYTF. CDR3 bases: TGTGCCAGCAGTCCCTTTGGGCGCAATAACTATGGCTACACCTTC.

By proportion, this clone is medium-sized. This rearrangement joins TRBV19 to TRBJ1-4; 8 bases are a match to TRBD1. Trimming removed 3 bases from V and 9 bases from J; junction bases left unmatched: 6. This CDR3 spans 14 amino acids. Germline V gene lookup returns CDR1 LNHDA and CDR2 SQIVND (reference sequence). CDR3 nucleotide sequence: TGTGCCAGTAGTATGCCGGACAGGGCGAAAAAACTGTTTTTT. It translates to CASSMPDRAKKLFF.

This clone was recorded once. The chain employs TRBV28 and TRBJ1-1, with D tentatively TRBD1 (6 bases). CDR1 and CDR2 from the germline V gene are MDHEN and SYDVKM. Between the trimmed V and J ends, which lost 3 bases and 1 base, there was a span of 12 bases. The CDR3 loop spans 15 amino acids. CDR3 sequence: CASSFSGARNTEAFF. The CDR3 DNA is TGTGCCAGCAGTTTTTCGGGGGCGAGGAACACTGAAGCTTTCTTT.

V usage is TRBV7-2 and J usage is TRBJ1-2; 8 nucleotides line up with TRBD1. CDR3 length: 15 residues. Germline V lookup: CDR1 SGHTA, CDR2 FQGNSA. J lost 4 bases, V lost 0 bases, and 4 bases had no gene match. CDR3 bases: TGTGCCAGCAGCTTAGCGGACAGGGTGGCCTATGGCTACACCTTC. It codes for CASSLADRVAYGYTF.

The chain couples TRBV5-1 to TRBJ2-1; no clear D gene. With 0 bases removed from V and 8 bases from J, the gap between germline ends came to 9 bases. The CDR3 extends over 13 amino acids. Looked up from germline, CDR1 is SGHRS and CDR2 is YFSETQ. CDR3 in DNA: TGCGCCAGCAGCTTGGAACCGTCCCATGAGCAGTTCTTC. Translation: CASSLEPSHEQFF. Using reference TRBV5-1 and TRBJ2-1 for the parts outside the CDR3, the full variable domain is KAGVTQTPRYLIKTRGQQVTLSCSPISGHRSVSWYQQTPGQGLQFLFEYFSETQRNKGNFPGRFSGRQFSNSRSEMNVSTLELGDSALYLCASSLEPSHEQFFGPGTRLTVL.

This clone was seen more than once but under ten times. The V call is TRBV19, the J call TRBJ2-2; D is uncertain. V lost 0 bases and J 0 bases, leaving 5 bases between the germline ends. CDR1 and CDR2 from the germline V gene are LNHDA and SQIVND (reference sequence). This CDR3 has 15 residues. The CDR3 reads CASSIEQTNTGELFF. As DNA, the CDR3 is TGTGCCAGTAGTATAGAACAGACGAACACCGGGGAGCTGTTTTTT. Full variable domain (outside the CDR3, taken from reference TRBV19 and TRBJ2-2): DGGITQSPKYLFRKEGQNVTLSCEQNLNHDAMYWYRQDPGQGLRLIYYSQIVNDFQKGDIAEGYSVSREKKESFPLTVTSAQKNPTAFYLCASSIEQTNTGELFFGEGSRLTVL.

The chain joins TRBV5-1 to TRBJ2-1, with 9 positions matching TRBD2. Germline V lookup: CDR1 SGHRS, CDR2 YFSETQ. V dropped 4 bases and J dropped 10; count of bases not matched to a gene: 9. CDR3 length: 14 residues. DNA of the CDR3: TGCGCCAGCAGCCCAACGACTAGCGGCTACGAGCAGTTCTTC. Translating it yields CASSPTTSGYEQFF. Variable domain in full (rest from reference TRBV5-1 and TRBJ2-1): KAGVTQTPRYLIKTRGQQVTLSCSPISGHRSVSWYQQTPGQGLQFLFEYFSETQRNKGNFPGRFSGRQFSNSRSEMNVSTLELGDSALYLCASSPTTSGYEQFFGPGTRLTVL.

The genes are TRBV4-2 and TRBJ2-2; possible D gene TRBD2, 6 bases. CDR1 LGHNA and CDR2 YNFKEQ come from the germline V gene. CDR3 length: 13 amino acids. Trimming removed 1 base from V and 9 bases from J, with 9 bases in between. The CDR3 sequence: CASSQGLGWELFF. As DNA, the CDR3 is TGTGCCAGCAGCCAAGGACTAGGCTGGGAGCTGTTTTTT.